The present T cell receptor beta chain was sequenced within a study of OX40 agonist ivuxolimab in advanced cancers. Across the study: Patients received ivuxolimab, an intravenous treatment, every 2 weeks at 0.01 to 10 mg/kg. Three patients, one with hepatocellular carcinoma and two with cutaneous melanoma, achieved partial responses. Patients with hepatocellular carcinoma, melanoma, renal cell or head and neck cancer made up the dose-escalation patients. Study findings and constraints: Among expanded peripheral T cells, antigen specificity went undetermined.

This clone was recorded once. The target antigen is unknown. The protocol was immunoSEQ multiplex PCR, while the TCRdb copy is restricted to in-frame clones and leaves out a portion. Among more than 45,000 clones listed, about four fifths were seen once. With 7 bases removed from V and 8 bases from J, the gap between germline ends came to 17 bases. The CDR3 is 13 amino acids. The germline CDR1 and CDR2 sequences are LNHDA and SQIVND (reference sequence). This specimen was CD4+ or CD8+ T cells sorted from blood, taken in a trial of the OX40 agonist ivuxolimab. This receptor was obtained from an adult with an advanced solid tumor such as melanoma, head and neck, liver or kidney cancer. The chain carries TRBV19 and TRBJ1-1; D possibly corresponds to TRBD1 (6 bases). CDR3 in amino acids: CASMTRGSPEAFF. In nucleotides, the CDR3 is TGTGCCAGTATGACAAGGGGGAGTCCGGAAGCTTTCTTT. Using reference TRBV19 and TRBJ1-1 for the parts outside the CDR3, the full variable domain is DGGITQSPKYLFRKEGQNVTLSCEQNLNHDAMYWYRQDPGQGLRLIYYSQIVNDFQKGDIAEGYSVSREKKESFPLTVTSAQKNPTAFYLCASMTRGSPEAFFGQGTRLTVV.